Here is one T cell receptor beta chain with its context. Antigen: not known. This sample is part of a study of cytomegalovirus exposure and HLA in healthy donors. General observations from the study: Most TCR sequences were uncommon, yet certain public TCRs appeared in many donors. Reports showed the classifier diagnosing cytomegalovirus status with high specificity and sensitivity. In vitro confirmation showed three CMV-associated chains to be CMV antigen specific.

The method was immunoSEQ multiplex PCR; TCRdb's version includes in-frame clones alone and lacks a portion of them. The table lists about 150,000 clones, around 90% of them singletons. In germline, CDR1 is SEHNR, CDR2 FQNEAQ (reference sequence). The CDR3 runs 15 residues. Losses at the gene ends were 4 bases for V and 6 bases for J; bases not matched to a gene: 10. The chain joins TRBV7-9 to TRBJ2-7, with 9 bases lining up with TRBD1. The clonotype comes from a woman aged 18-29 years in good health and CMV-seropositive. Sequenced: PBMCs. CDR3 coding DNA: TGTGCCAGCAGCTCCACCGGGACAGGGAAGGGCGAGCAGTACTTC. Its protein is CASSSTGTGKGEQYF.